Sequencing of this T cell receptor (beta chain) was carried out in a study of blood T cell repertoires in COVID-19. In the study overall: T cells, B-cell-depleted T cells, or PBMCs provided the cDNA or gDNA that served as material.

Deletions cut 2 bases from V and 0 bases from J, with 8 bases between. Germline CDR1 is MNHNS and CDR2 is SASEGT. The CDR3 contains 15 residues. Authors' methods: Nucleated cell counts were estimated from reference gene primer amplification. Assay: immunoSEQ multiplex PCR; the TCRdb copy retains only in-frame clones and omits some. V and J calls and clone size are as listed in that table; D and trimming were resolved from the DNA. The table shows under 350,000 clones, with approximately 85% occurring only once. The genes are TRBV6-1 and TRBJ1-3, with D unresolved. Source material: peripheral blood. This receptor was identified in a human donor in a cohort sampled during active COVID-19. The CDR3 DNA reads TGTGCCAGCAGTGAATGGGCGGGCTCTGGAAACACCATATATTTT. Amino acids: CASSEWAGSGNTIYF.